This entry describes one TCR beta chain. This record belongs to a study of T cells after yellow fever vaccination. Study context: Low-cell-number fractions underwent preparation using SMART-Seq v4 Ultra Low Input.

UMIs were added to TCR cDNA along with a universal primer site when it was made by 5'RACE template switching. TCRdb re-analysed the 5' RACE reads in MiXCR, keeping a single row per CDR3 protein. The sample lists 65,000 to 90,000 distinct CDR3 sequences; 13% were seen once. The CDR3 sequence is 15 residues long. Trimming removed 6 bases from V and 3 bases from J; junction bases left unmatched: 10. Germline V lookup: CDR1 MNHNS, CDR2 SASEGT. The study's findings and limits: The presence of abundant clonotypes contaminating from the bulk population was possible in FACS-sorted repertoires. Clonotypes found in both CD4 and CD8 compartments made up a small share.

This sample comprised CD8+ T cells not binding an NS4B(214-222) dextramer, sorted from PBMCs, obtained more than 20 days after the first yellow fever vaccination. The sequence was obtained from a young man who received the YFV17D yellow fever vaccine. This chain uses TRBV6-1 with TRBJ1-2; TRBD1 matches 7 bases. CDR3 sequence: CASSPSVDRHYGYTF. The CDR3 coding sequence is TGTGCCAGCAGCCCCTCGGTGGACAGGCACTATGGCTACACCTTC.